The following is a T cell receptor (beta chain) sequence with its context. V was clipped by 2 bases and J by 4 bases; unmatched bases: 8. CDR1 SEHNR and CDR2 FQNEAQ come from the germline V gene (reference sequence). The CDR3 length is 16 residues. These data originate in a study of blood T cell repertoires in COVID-19. Study overall: From the United States, Italy and Spain came samples of acute and convalescent COVID-19. From T cells, B-cell-depleted T cells, or PBMCs came the material, which was cDNA or gDNA.

In the study's own analysis: Amplification of reference gene primers provided the estimated nucleated cell counts. The assay was immunoSEQ multiplex PCR, and TCRdb's table has in-frame clones only and misses some. That table furnishes V, J and clone size, whereas the DNA furnished D and trimming. The sample holds approximately 270,000 clones, about 79% seen once. The chain couples TRBV7-9 to TRBJ2-5, with 9 bases that match TRBD1. This TCR was recovered from a man aged 80 or over with acute or convalescent COVID-19. Material: peripheral blood. The CDR3 loop reads CASSLLTGGVGETQYF. The CDR3 bases are TGTGCCAGCAGCTTATTAACAGGGGGCGTTGGAGAGACCCAGTACTTC.